Listed here is a single TCR beta chain. The antigen remains undetermined. Trimming took 5 bases from V and 0 from J, leaving 8 bases between them. Germline assignment: CDR1 LNHDA and CDR2 SQIVND (reference sequence). CDR3 length equals 15 residues. This specimen comes from a study of shared clonotypes between healthy human individuals. General study points: Researchers sampled blood only, noting tissue repertoires likely differ.

It was roughly 190 ng DNA, around 33,000 T cell genomes, that sorted-subset replicate PCRs used. Original data processing: Because ImmunoSEQ provided only junction sequences with no quality scores, the filtering differed. This table comes from immunoSEQ multiplex PCR, and its TCRdb copy is limited to in-frame clones, with some not included. V, J and clone size were drawn from that table, and D and trimming were deduced from the DNA. The sample contains some 2.4 million clones, 93% of which appear only once. Study donors comprised healthy, HIV-negative adults devoid of recent acute infection or vaccination.

The clonotype originates from a man between 18 and 29 years old in good health. Some clones in this sample may be carry-over from other donors' samples. This chain joins TRBV19 and TRBJ2-6; D call uncertain. The sequenced sample was naive CD4+ T cells from PBMCs. Subset: CD45RA+ positively selected. The CDR3 region has the DNA TGTGCCAGTAGTCCCCCGAACTCTGGGGCCAACGTCCTGACTTTC. Translation: CASSPPNSGANVLTF.